Described below is a single T cell receptor (beta chain) sequence and its context. This sample is drawn from a study of blood T cell repertoires in COVID-19. Profiling relied on immunoSEQ multiplex PCR, and the TCRdb table lists in-frame clones only, not all of them. The table includes roughly 140,000 clones, around 83% detected once. This CDR3 is 15 amino acids long. From germline, CDR1 is LGHNA and CDR2 YSLEER. V gave up 5 bases and J gave up 0 bases; unmatched junction bases: 6. This receptor was identified in a man aged 60-69 years with active or convalescent COVID-19. Sequencing was carried out using peripheral blood. The chain carries TRBV4-3 and TRBJ2-5, with TRBD2 matching over 7 bases. The CDR3 here is CASSVERGNQETQYF. CDR3 sequence (DNA): TGCGCCAGCAGCGTCGAGCGGGGCAACCAAGAGACCCAGTACTTC.